A single sample is the source of the 18 T cell receptor beta chains below, sequenced in a study of T-cell memory formation after mild COVID-19. MiXCR was run by TCRdb on the 5' RACE reads, yielding one entry per CDR3 protein. The sample carries about 290,000 distinct CDR3 sequences, approximately 15% recorded once. The sample was PBMCs or a T cell subset sorted from them (not recorded which). The receptors were gathered from a man aged 18 to 35 who had mild COVID-19 (a few samples of this study predate the infection). Cell type and time point are not known.

This clonotype was observed a few times. The chain employs TRBV7-9 and TRBJ2-5; weak D call: TRBD1 (5 bases). Germline V CDR1 and CDR2: SEHNR, FQNEAQ (reference sequence). CDR3 length: 17 residues. The V end lost 0 bases, the J end lost 5 bases, and 19 bases lay between the germline ends. CDR3 sequence (DNA): TGTGCCAGCAGCTTAGCGCCGCAGGGCGTTGAGGTGGAGACCCAGTACTTC. Encoded protein: CASSLAPQGVEVETQYF.

This clonotype was detected a few times. A junction end diverges from the germline sequence, so it may reflect a read error. This chain joins TRBV29-1 and TRBJ2-1; 10 nucleotides match TRBD2. The CDR3 consists of 15 residues. The germline V gene has CDR1 SQVTM and CDR2 ANQGSEA. The CDR3, as DNA: TGCAGCGGTGAAGAGGCTAGCGGGGGATACAATGAGCAGTTCTTC. As protein: CSGEEASGGYNEQFF.

The rearrangement links TRBV20-1 to TRBJ1-1; weak D call: TRBD1 (6 bases). Trimming removed 2 bases at V and 2 bases at J, with 9 bases between. This CDR3 has 13 residues. CDR1 is DFQATT, CDR2 SNEGSKA, per germline (reference sequence). The CDR3 nucleotides read TGCAGTGCTAGAAGACAGGCCAACACTGAAGCTTTCTTT. This codes for CSARRQANTEAFF.

The count of this clonotype is one. The chain couples TRBV9 to TRBJ1-3, with no clear D. The length of the CDR3 is 11 residues. With 6 bases removed from V and 4 bases from J, the gap between germline ends came to 5 bases. Germline CDR1 and CDR2: SGDLS and YYNGEE. CDR3: CASKSGNTIYF. The CDR3, as DNA: TGTGCCAGCAAAAGCGGAAACACCATATATTTT.

This clonotype was seen a handful of times. The CDR3 DNA follows: TGTGCCAGCAGCGTAGGGCAGAGGAACACCGGGGAGCTGTTTTTT. Translating it yields CASSVGQRNTGELFF. This sequence joins TRBV9 and TRBJ2-2; D not resolved. V dropped 0 bases and J dropped 1 base, with 7 bases sitting between them. The CDR3 extends over 15 amino acids. The germline CDR1 and CDR2 sequences are SGDLS and YYNGEE.

This chain links TRBV6-2 or TRBV6-3 with TRBJ1-2; unclear D gene. Trimming took 6 bases from V and 5 from J, leaving 10 bases between them. The germline gives CDR1 MNHEY, CDR2 SVGEGT. The CDR3 runs 12 residues. CDR3 bases: TGTGCCAGCAGCCCCGGGATATATGGCTACACCTTC. Its translation: CASSPGIYGYTF.

The rearrangement uses TRBV7-9 and TRBJ1-1; D is uncertain. The CDR3 is 13 amino acids. The germline V and J ends were trimmed by 4 bases and 6 bases, with 12 bases remaining between them. Per the germline V gene, CDR1 is SEHNR and CDR2 is FQNEAQ (reference sequence). The CDR3 bases are TGTGCCAGCAGCTCTTCGGGAAACGCTGAAGCTTTCTTT. This translates into CASSSSGNAEAFF.

This clonotype was seen more than once but under ten times. This chain joins TRBV7-2 and TRBJ2-5; the D gene could be TRBD1 or TRBD2 (5 bases each). V shed 4 bases and J shed 3 bases, with 15 bases lying between them. In germline, CDR1 is SGHTA, CDR2 FQGNSA. The CDR3 loop spans 15 amino acids. In nucleotides, the CDR3 is TGTGCCAGCAGCTCAGGGCTAGCCACCGAAGAGACCCAGTACTTC. It encodes CASSSGLATEETQYF.

This clonotype came up a few times. V usage is TRBV5-4 and J usage is TRBJ2-3; D may match TRBD1 or TRBD2 (5 bases each). The CDR3 loop spans 15 amino acids. Trimming removed 4 bases at V and 6 bases at J, with 18 bases between. In germline, CDR1 is SGHNT, CDR2 YYREEE (reference sequence). The DNA for the CDR3 is TGTGCCAGCAGCCGCCGAGGGGAACGCCGGGATACGCAGTATTTT. This gives the protein CASSRRGERRDTQYF.

This chain joins TRBV13 and TRBJ1-5; possible D gene TRBD1, 5 bases. Trimming removed 5 bases from V and 5 bases from J, with 19 bases in between. Per germline, CDR1 PRHDT and CDR2 FYEKMQ (reference sequence). The CDR3 covers 16 residues. This CDR3 is CASSISGGTAHQPQHF. DNA of the CDR3: TGTGCCAGCAGCATATCCGGTGGGACGGCTCATCAGCCCCAGCATTTT.

The rearrangement joins TRBV6-5 to TRBJ1-1; D possibly corresponds to TRBD1 (5 bases). In germline, CDR1 is MNHEY, CDR2 SVGAGI. The CDR3 loop spans 14 amino acids. V was cut by 0 bases and J by 4 bases, with 9 bases left in between. The CDR3 DNA reads TGTGCCAGCAGTTACTCGGGAGGGACCACTGAAGCTTTCTTT. Its protein is CASSYSGGTTEAFF.

This clonotype was picked up many times. This chain uses TRBV30 with TRBJ2-7, with D perhaps matching TRBD1 (6 bases). The CDR3 has 14 residues. The germline gives CDR1 GTSNPN, CDR2 SVGIG (reference sequence). Deletions cut 3 bases from V and 2 bases from J, with 14 bases between. The CDR3 sequence: CAWRGDISAYEQYF. CDR3 coding DNA: TGTGCCTGGAGGGGGGACATATCGGCCTACGAGCAGTACTTC.

This clonotype has more than one count but fewer than ten. The V gene is TRBV9, the J gene TRBJ1-5; D call uncertain. CDR3 length: 15 amino acids. Germline assignment: CDR1 SGDLS and CDR2 YYNGEE. V was trimmed by 0 bases and J by 3 bases, leaving 10 bases between them. The CDR3 region has the DNA TGTGCCAGCAGCGTAGACGGGAGTTTCAATCAGCCCCAGCATTTT. Translation: CASSVDGSFNQPQHF.

This clonotype was picked up a small number of times. This chain uses TRBV7-2 with TRBJ1-1; D might be TRBD1 (5 bases). From germline, CDR1 is SGHTA and CDR2 FQGNSA. Trimming took off 4 bases at V and 0 bases at J, with 9 bases between the two ends. The CDR3 runs to 14 residues. CDR3 in amino acids: CASSSMGVNTEAFF. The CDR3 DNA reads as TGTGCCAGCAGCTCCATGGGGGTGAACACTGAAGCTTTCTTT.

This clonotype appeared a few times. The chain recombines TRBV12-3 or TRBV12-4 with TRBJ1-2; a possible D gene is TRBD1 (6 bases). This CDR3 spans 13 amino acids. The V end was cut by 3 bases, the J end by 7 bases, with 12 bases between. For the CDR3, the DNA is TGTGCCAGCAGTTTGGTTAGGGGGAGTGGCTACACCTTC. Encoded protein: CASSLVRGSGYTF.

In its sample, this clonotype was seen many times. The chain links TRBV5-1 to TRBJ1-1; 7 nucleotides line up with TRBD1. J was trimmed by 8 bases and V by 7 bases; bases with no gene match: 8. The CDR3 totals 12 residues. Germline V gene lookup returns CDR1 SGHRS and CDR2 YFSETQ. The CDR3 DNA reads TGCGCCAGCGGCGAACAGGGGATCGAAGCTTTCTTT. Amino acids: CASGEQGIEAFF.

CDR3 bases: TGTGCCAGCAGCTTATCCGGACTAGCGGGGGACAATGAGCAGTTCTTC. Translating it yields CASSLSGLAGDNEQFF. This sequence joins TRBV7-3 and TRBJ2-1; TRBD2 matches 13 bases. The length of the CDR3 is 16 residues. Germline-derived CDR1 and CDR2 are SGHTA and FQGTGA. V lost 2 bases to trimming and J lost 5 bases; unmatched junction nucleotides: 3. Supplemented by reference TRBV7-3 and TRBJ2-1, the full variable domain reads GAGVSQTPSNKVTEKGKYVELRCDPISGHTALYWYRQSLGQGPEFLIYFQGTGAADDSGLPNDRFFAVRPEGSVSTLKIQRTERGDSAVYLCASSLSGLAGDNEQFFGPGTRLTVL.

A few counts support this clonotype. The CDR3 bases are TGTGCCAGCCGGCCCGACGGGTTCAATTCACCCCTCCACTTT. This gives the protein CASRPDGFNSPLHF. This chain links TRBV12-3 or TRBV12-4 with TRBJ1-6; no reliable D call. The CDR3 extends over 14 amino acids. The V and J ends lost 8 bases and 7 bases respectively, with 15 bases between them.